This T cell receptor beta chain is drawn from a study of blood T cells in healthy people across ages. The germline V gene encodes CDR1 SGHAT and CDR2 FQDESV (reference sequence). Trimming removed 5 bases at V and 12 bases at J, with 29 bases between. The CDR3 spans 17 residues. This clonotype was counted between two and nine times. A sample-barcoded 5' primer and a J-beta primer mix were used in a second PCR of roughly 7 to 11 cycles. Every molecule of cDNA carried a tag from a template-switch adaptor with 12 random nucleotides. TCRdb reanalysed the 5' RACE reads using MiXCR and keeps one entry per CDR3 protein. Of about 580,000 distinct CDR3 sequences listed, roughly 43% were seen once; the top ten hold approximately 23%.

The chain has TRBV11-1 and TRBJ2-1; D may be TRBD2 (6 bases). Sequencing used blood. The receptor was derived from a man older than 75 in good health. Written as DNA, the CDR3 is TGTGCCAGCAGCATTTCACCTACAGGCGTCCGTGTGGGAGGGCAGTTCTTC. Translating gives CASSISPTGVRVGGQFF.